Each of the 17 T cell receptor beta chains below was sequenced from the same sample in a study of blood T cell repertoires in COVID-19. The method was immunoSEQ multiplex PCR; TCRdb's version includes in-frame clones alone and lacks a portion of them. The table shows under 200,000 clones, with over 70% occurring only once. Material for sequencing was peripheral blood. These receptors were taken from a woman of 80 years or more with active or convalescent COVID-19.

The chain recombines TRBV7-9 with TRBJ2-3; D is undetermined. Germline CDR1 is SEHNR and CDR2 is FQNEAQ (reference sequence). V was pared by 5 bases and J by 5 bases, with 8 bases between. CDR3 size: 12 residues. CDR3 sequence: CASSISLDTQYF. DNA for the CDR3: TGTGCCAGCAGCATTAGCTTAGATACGCAGTATTTT.

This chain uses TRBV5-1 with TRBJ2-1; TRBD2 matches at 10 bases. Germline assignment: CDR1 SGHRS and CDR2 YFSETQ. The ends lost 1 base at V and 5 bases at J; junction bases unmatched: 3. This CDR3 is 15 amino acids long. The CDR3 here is CASSLSGGADNEQFF. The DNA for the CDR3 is TGCGCCAGCAGCTTGAGCGGGGGGGCCGACAATGAGCAGTTCTTC.

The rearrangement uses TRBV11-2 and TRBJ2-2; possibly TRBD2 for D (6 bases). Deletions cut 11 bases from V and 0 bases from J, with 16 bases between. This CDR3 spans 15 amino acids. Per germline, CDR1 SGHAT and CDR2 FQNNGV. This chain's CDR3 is CAQQAGLTNTGELFF. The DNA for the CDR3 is TGTGCCCAGCAAGCGGGTTTGACGAACACCGGGGAGCTGTTTTTT.

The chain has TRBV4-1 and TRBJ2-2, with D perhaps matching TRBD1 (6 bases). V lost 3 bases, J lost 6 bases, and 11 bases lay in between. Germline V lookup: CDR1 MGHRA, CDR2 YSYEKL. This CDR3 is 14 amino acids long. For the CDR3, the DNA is TGCGCCAGCAGCCAGAAAACAGGGCCCGGGGAGCTGTTTTTT. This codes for CASSQKTGPGELFF.

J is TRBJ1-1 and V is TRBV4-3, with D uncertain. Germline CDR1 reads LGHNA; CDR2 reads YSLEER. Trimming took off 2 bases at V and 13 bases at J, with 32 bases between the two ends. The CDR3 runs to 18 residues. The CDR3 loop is CASSQRDWEIAERTDLFF. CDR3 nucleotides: TGCGCCAGCAGCCAACGGGATTGGGAAATAGCTGAACGCACTGATCTTTTCTTT.

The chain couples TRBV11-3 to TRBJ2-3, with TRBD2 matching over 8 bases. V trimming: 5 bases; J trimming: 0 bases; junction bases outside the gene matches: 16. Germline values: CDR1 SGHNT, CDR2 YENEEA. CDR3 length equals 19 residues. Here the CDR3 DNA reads TGTGCCAGCAGCCCCCCCCGGGTCGGGGGGGCCAGGAGCACAGATACGCAGTATTTT. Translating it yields CASSPPRVGGARSTDTQYF.

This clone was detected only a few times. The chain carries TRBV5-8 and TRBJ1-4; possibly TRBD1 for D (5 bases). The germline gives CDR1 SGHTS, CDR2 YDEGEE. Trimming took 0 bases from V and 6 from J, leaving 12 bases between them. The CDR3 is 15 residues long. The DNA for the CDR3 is TGTGCCAGCAGCTTGGCAGGGTATTCCCATGAAAAACTGTTTTTT. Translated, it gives CASSLAGYSHEKLFF.

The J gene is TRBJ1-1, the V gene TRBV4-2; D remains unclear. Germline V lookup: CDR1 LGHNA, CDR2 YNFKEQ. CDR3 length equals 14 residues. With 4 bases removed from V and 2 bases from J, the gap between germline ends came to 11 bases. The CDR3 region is CASSRVAANTEAFF. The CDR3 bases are TGTGCCAGCAGCCGAGTTGCCGCCAACACTGAAGCTTTCTTT.

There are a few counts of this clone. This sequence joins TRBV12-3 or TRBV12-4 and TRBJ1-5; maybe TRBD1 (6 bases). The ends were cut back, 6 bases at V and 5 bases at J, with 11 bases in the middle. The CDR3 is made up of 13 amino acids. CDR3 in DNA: TGTGCCAGCAGACTTGGACAGTATCAGCCCCAGCATTTT. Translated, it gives CASRLGQYQPQHF.

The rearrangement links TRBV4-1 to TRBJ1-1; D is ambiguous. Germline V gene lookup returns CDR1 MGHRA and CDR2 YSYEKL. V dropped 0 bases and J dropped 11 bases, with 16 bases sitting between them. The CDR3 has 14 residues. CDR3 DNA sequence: TGCGCCAGCAGCCAAGACCAGGCTGGGCTAAAGGCTTTCTTT. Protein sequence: CASSQDQAGLKAFF.

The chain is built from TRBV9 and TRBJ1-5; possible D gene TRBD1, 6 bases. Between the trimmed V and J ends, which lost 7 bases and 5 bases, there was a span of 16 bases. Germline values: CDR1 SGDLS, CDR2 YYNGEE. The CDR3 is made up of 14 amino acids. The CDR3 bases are TGTGCCAGCTCACCCGGGACATCTGATCAGCCCCAGCATTTT. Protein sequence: CASSPGTSDQPQHF.

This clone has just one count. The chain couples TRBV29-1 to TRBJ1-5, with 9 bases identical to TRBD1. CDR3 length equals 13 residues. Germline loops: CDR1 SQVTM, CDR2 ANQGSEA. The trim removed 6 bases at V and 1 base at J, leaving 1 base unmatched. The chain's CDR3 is CSVQGASNQPQHF. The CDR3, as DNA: TGCAGCGTACAGGGGGCCAGCAATCAGCCCCAGCATTTT.

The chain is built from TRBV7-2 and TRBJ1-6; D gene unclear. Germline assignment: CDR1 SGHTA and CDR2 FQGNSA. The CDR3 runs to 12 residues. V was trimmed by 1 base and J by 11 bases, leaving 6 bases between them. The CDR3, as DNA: TGTGCCAGCAGCTTAGTCGGGGCACCCCTCCACTTT. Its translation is CASSLVGAPLHF. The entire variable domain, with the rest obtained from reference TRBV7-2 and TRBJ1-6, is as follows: GAGVSQSPSNKVTEKGKDVELRCDPISGHTALYWYRQSLGQGLEFLIYFQGNSAPDKSGLPSDRFSAERTGGSVSTLTIQRTQQEDSAVYLCASSLVGAPLHFGNGTRLTVT.

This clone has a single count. Here the CDR3 DNA reads TGCGCCAGCAGCCAAATGGCAAACACCGGGGAGCTGTTTTTT. This translates into CASSQMANTGELFF. The chain employs TRBV4-3 and TRBJ2-2; D gene unclear. Germline CDR1 LGHNA, CDR2 YSLEER. The CDR3 length is 14 residues. Trimming shortened V by 2 bases and J by 2 bases, and 6 bases separated the two germline ends.

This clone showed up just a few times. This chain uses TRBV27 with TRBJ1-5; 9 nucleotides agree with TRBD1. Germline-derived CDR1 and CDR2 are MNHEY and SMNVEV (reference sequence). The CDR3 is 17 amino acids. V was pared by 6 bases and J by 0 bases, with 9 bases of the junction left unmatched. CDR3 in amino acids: CASRAGQGRFSNQPQHF. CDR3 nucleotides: TGTGCCAGCAGGGCGGGACAGGGACGATTTAGCAATCAGCCCCAGCATTTT.

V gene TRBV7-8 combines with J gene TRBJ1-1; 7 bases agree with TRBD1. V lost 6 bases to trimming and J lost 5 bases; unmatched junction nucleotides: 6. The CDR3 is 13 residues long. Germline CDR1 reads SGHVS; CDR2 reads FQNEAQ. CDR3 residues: CASSRQGETEAFF. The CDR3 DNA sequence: TGTGCCAGCAGTCGACAGGGTGAGACTGAAGCTTTCTTT.

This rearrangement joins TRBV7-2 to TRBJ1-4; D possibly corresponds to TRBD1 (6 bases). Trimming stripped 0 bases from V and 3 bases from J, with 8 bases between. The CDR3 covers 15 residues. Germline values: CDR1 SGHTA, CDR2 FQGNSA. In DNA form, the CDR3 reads TGTGCCAGCAGCTTAGCGAGGACAGCTAATGAAAAACTGTTTTTT. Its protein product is CASSLARTANEKLFF.